The 29 T cell receptor beta chains below were found in one sample sequenced in a study of blood T cell repertoires in COVID-19. Data came from immunoSEQ multiplex PCR; TCRdb stores just in-frame clones and leaves some out. The sample contains around 200,000 clones, approximately 91% of which appear only once. Material for sequencing was peripheral blood. All receptors come from a man aged 35-49 years with acute or convalescent COVID-19.

This rearrangement joins TRBV4-1 to TRBJ2-1, with D maybe TRBD1 (5 bases). Per the germline V gene, CDR1 is MGHRA and CDR2 is YSYEKL. The CDR3 is made up of 13 amino acids. V dropped 4 bases and J dropped 7 bases, with 11 bases sitting between them. The chain's CDR3 is CASSPTRGNEQFF. CDR3 coding DNA: TGCGCCAGCAGCCCGACAAGGGGTAATGAGCAGTTCTTC.

J is TRBJ2-1 and V is TRBV18, with a possible D match to TRBD2 (7 bases). CDR3 length: 14 residues. Germline CDR1 reads KGHSH; CDR2 reads LQKENI. V was shortened by 3 bases and J by 6 bases, with 12 bases between the two germline ends. The chain's CDR3 is CASSPGGATNEQFF. The CDR3 DNA follows: TGTGCCAGCTCACCGGGGGGGGCCACCAATGAGCAGTTCTTC.

The V and J genes are TRBV27 and TRBJ1-4; D call uncertain. CDR3 length: 13 amino acids. The germline CDR1 and CDR2 sequences are MNHEY and SMNVEV (reference sequence). Trimming took 3 bases from V and 6 from J, leaving 8 bases between them. The CDR3, as DNA: TGTGCCAGCAGTTTTAGCGGAGATGAAAAACTGTTTTTT. Translated, it gives CASSFSGDEKLFF. Full variable domain (missing parts from reference TRBV27 and TRBJ1-4): EAQVTQNPRYLITVTGKKLTVTCSQNMNHEYMSWYRQDPGLGLRQIYYSMNVEVTDKGDVPEGYKVSRKEKRNFPLILESPSPNQTSLYFCASSFSGDEKLFFGSGTQLSVL.

In this sample, this clone turned up once. The chain joins TRBV30 to TRBJ1-4; 8 bases align to TRBD1. Germline trimming cut 2 bases from V and 0 bases from J; bases unmatched to any gene: 2. Germline assignment: CDR1 GTSNPN and CDR2 SVGIG (reference sequence). CDR3 length equals 15 residues. The CDR3 is CAWSKTGATNEKLFF. Written as DNA, the CDR3 is TGTGCCTGGAGTAAGACAGGGGCAACTAATGAAAAACTGTTTTTT.

This clone has only one observation. The chain links TRBV18 to TRBJ1-2; D is ambiguous. Germline lookup yields CDR1 KGHSH and CDR2 LQKENI. Trimming cost V 2 bases and J 0 bases, with 13 bases left between them. The CDR3 has 16 residues. CDR3 amino acids: CASSPVSAISNYGYTF. The CDR3 nucleotides are TGTGCCAGCTCACCAGTCTCTGCGATATCTAACTATGGCTACACCTTC.

This clone was observed a handful of times. The V call is TRBV6-5, the J call TRBJ1-6; D gene unclear. Trimming took 4 bases from V and 4 from J, leaving 11 bases between them. The CDR3 covers 15 residues. In germline, CDR1 is MNHEY, CDR2 SVGAGI. CDR3 sequence: CASSLSGVYNSPLHF. CDR3 DNA sequence: TGTGCCAGCAGTTTATCCGGGGTATATAATTCACCCCTCCACTTT.

This chain joins TRBV7-2 and TRBJ1-2, with D possibly matching TRBD1 (5 bases). The CDR3 totals 12 residues. Germline-derived CDR1 and CDR2 are SGHTA and FQGNSA. Trimming stripped 11 bases from V and 0 bases from J, with 10 bases between. CDR3 in amino acids: CAAREANYGYTF. The CDR3 bases are TGTGCCGCCAGGGAAGCTAACTATGGCTACACCTTC. Drawing the rest from reference TRBV7-2 and TRBJ1-2, the complete variable domain is GAGVSQSPSNKVTEKGKDVELRCDPISGHTALYWYRQSLGQGLEFLIYFQGNSAPDKSGLPSDRFSAERTGGSVSTLTIQRTQQEDSAVYLCAAREANYGYTFGSGTRLTVV.

The V call is TRBV7-8, the J call TRBJ2-7; no clear D gene. Trimming took off 2 bases at V and 3 bases at J, with 14 bases between the two ends. Per the germline V gene, CDR1 is SGHVS and CDR2 is FQNEAQ. The CDR3 is 15 amino acids. The CDR3 here is CASSLRRSTFYEQYF. The CDR3 DNA reads as TGTGCCAGCAGCTTACGTCGGTCCACCTTCTACGAGCAGTACTTC. Complete variable domain (other parts from reference TRBV7-8 and TRBJ2-7): GAGVSQSPRYKVAKRGQDVALRCDPISGHVSLFWYQQALGQGPEFLTYFQNEAQLDKSGLPSDRFFAERPEGSVSTLKIQRTQQEDSAVYLCASSLRRSTFYEQYFGPGTRLTVT.

The table lists this clone with a few counts. A read error may account for a junction end that differs from germline. The V call is TRBV7-7, the J call TRBJ2-5, with 10 positions matching TRBD2. Germline CDR1 reads SSHAT; CDR2 reads FNYEAQ (reference sequence). The CDR3 runs to 16 residues. The CDR3 nucleotides are TGTGCTAGCAGCTTAACTACTAGCGGGGTCCCAGGGACCCAGTACTTC. Protein sequence: CASSLTTSGVPGTQYF. Looking up the rest from reference TRBV7-7 and TRBJ2-5 gives the full variable domain: GAGVSQSPRYKVTKRGQDVTLRCDPISSHATLYWYQQALGQGPEFLTYFNYEAQPDKSGLPSDRFSAERPEGSISTLTIQRTEQRDSAMYRCASSLTTSGVPGTQYFGPGTRLLVL.

The chain couples TRBV5-6 to TRBJ2-7; D uncertain. The germline V gene encodes CDR1 SGHDT and CDR2 YYEEEE. The CDR3 length is 14 residues. Trimming left V 0 bases short and J 3 bases short, with 10 bases between. Here the CDR3 DNA reads TGTGCCAGCAGCTTGGGGGCCAGGTTCTACGAGCAGTACTTC. Translation gives CASSLGARFYEQYF.

The chain couples TRBV4-2 to TRBJ2-1; 12 nucleotides match TRBD2. The CDR3 loop spans 16 amino acids. V lost 2 bases to trimming and J lost 3 bases; unmatched junction nucleotides: 2. Germline loops: CDR1 LGHNA, CDR2 YNFKEQ. CDR3 coding DNA: TGTGCCAGCAGCCAACTAGCGGGGGGGGACTACAATGAGCAGTTCTTC. Residues: CASSQLAGGDYNEQFF.

This clone was seen a single time. The V gene is TRBV6-5, the J gene TRBJ2-1; TRBD2 matches at 11 bases. Unmatched junction bases numbered 13, after V lost 6 bases and J lost 12 bases. Germline V gives CDR1 MNHEY, CDR2 SVGAGI. The CDR3 consists of 15 residues. CDR3 DNA: TGTGCCAGCAGACTCGAGACTAGCGGGGTTTCAGGGCAGTTCTTC. Amino acid sequence: CASRLETSGVSGQFF.

This clone occurred a few times. Other DNA variants within this sample encode the same CDR3. The chain has TRBV2 and TRBJ1-6; unclear D gene. Germline CDR1 reads SNHLY; CDR2 reads FYNNEI. CDR3 length: 16 amino acids. V shed 3 bases and J shed 0 bases, with 9 bases lying between them. CDR3 sequence: CASSEAGSSYNSPLHF. In nucleotides, the CDR3 is TGTGCCAGCAGTGAGGCAGGAAGCTCCTATAATTCACCCCTCCACTTT.

This sequence joins TRBV4-3 and TRBJ1-6, with no clear D. Germline CDR1 LGHNA, CDR2 YSLEER. This CDR3 is 14 amino acids long. V lost 0 bases, J lost 5 bases, and 5 bases lay in between. In DNA form, the CDR3 reads TGCGCCAGCAGCCAAGATAGCGATAATTCACCCCTCCACTTT. Protein product: CASSQDSDNSPLHF.

This chain connects TRBV7-2 to TRBJ1-1, with 8 bases lining up with TRBD1. This CDR3 has 14 amino acids. The V and J ends lost 5 bases and 5 bases, in that order; junction bases with no gene match: 7. CDR1 and CDR2 from the germline V gene are SGHTA and FQGNSA. The CDR3 DNA is TGTGCCAGCAGCAGAGTGACAGGGGTGACTGAAGCTTTCTTT. Protein sequence: CASSRVTGVTEAFF.

The chain uses TRBV7-6 and TRBJ1-6, with TRBD1 matching over 8 bases. The trim removed 5 bases at V and 10 bases at J, leaving 19 bases unmatched. CDR1 SGHVS and CDR2 FNYEAQ come from the germline V gene. The CDR3 consists of 18 residues. In DNA, the CDR3 is TGTGCCAGCAGCCCGCGCGACAGGGGAGCCAGGGTAATGTCACCCCTCCACTTT. It encodes CASSPRDRGARVMSPLHF.

The chain is built from TRBV30 and TRBJ1-6, with a possible D match to TRBD1 (5 bases). Between the trimmed V and J ends, which lost 4 bases and 8 bases, there was a span of 12 bases. Germline V CDR1 and CDR2: GTSNPN, SVGIG (reference sequence). The CDR3 is 13 residues long. This chain's CDR3 is CAWIQGRDSPLHF. CDR3 coding DNA: TGTGCCTGGATCCAGGGTAGGGATTCACCCCTCCACTTT.

The J gene is TRBJ1-2, the V gene TRBV12-3 or TRBV12-4, with 9 bases matching TRBD1. Unmatched junction bases numbered 7, after V lost 2 bases and J lost 12 bases. The CDR3 is made up of 13 amino acids. The CDR3: CASSLQDRGAHTF. Here the CDR3 DNA reads TGTGCCAGCAGTTTACAGGACAGGGGCGCCCACACCTTC.

The chain links TRBV30 to TRBJ1-3, with 9 bases matching TRBD1. The V gene end was trimmed by 0 bases and the J gene end by 0 bases; junction bases not matched to a gene: 6. The CDR3 is 17 residues long. The germline gives CDR1 GTSNPN, CDR2 SVGIG (reference sequence). CDR3 loop: CAWSVWGQGISGNTIYF. Written as DNA, the CDR3 is TGTGCCTGGAGTGTTTGGGGACAGGGTATCTCTGGAAACACCATATATTTT.

V is TRBV27 and J is TRBJ2-7; D is unresolved. V was trimmed by 4 bases and J by 0 bases, leaving 7 bases between them. The CDR3 sequence is 13 residues long. Germline CDR1 and CDR2: MNHEY and SMNVEV (reference sequence). For the CDR3, the DNA is TGTGCCAGCAGTTCAGGTCGCTCCTACGAGCAGTACTTC. It is translated as CASSSGRSYEQYF.

This clone came up once. The chain uses TRBV11-3 and TRBJ2-5; D might be TRBD2 (8 bases). Trimming took 6 bases from V and 1 from J, leaving 24 bases between them. The CDR3 totals 18 residues. Looked up from germline, CDR1 is SGHNT and CDR2 is YENEEA. The chain's CDR3 is CASSKRQGIAGSQETQYF. The CDR3 DNA is TGTGCCAGCAGTAAAAGACAGGGAATAGCGGGGAGCCAAGAGACCCAGTACTTC.

The chain employs TRBV11-2 and TRBJ2-1; D not resolved. Trimming cost V 5 bases and J 5 bases, with 7 bases left between them. CDR3 size: 12 residues. Germline-derived CDR1 and CDR2 are SGHAT and FQNNGV. The CDR3 DNA reads TGTGCCAGCAGCCCCCAGAACAATGAGCAGTTCTTC. Translated, it gives CASSPQNNEQFF.

This clone was counted a single time. The chain employs TRBV12-3 or TRBV12-4 and TRBJ2-7, with 7 bases aligning to TRBD1. V lost 7 bases to trimming and J lost 3 bases; unmatched junction nucleotides: 3. CDR3 size: 12 residues. The CDR3 spells CASTGDSYEQYF. In DNA form, the CDR3 reads TGTGCCAGCACCGGGGACAGCTACGAGCAGTACTTC.

The CDR3 nucleotides read TGTGCCAGCAGTTCGGGGACAGGGGAACTTTCTTTCTTT. Residues: CASSSGTGELSFF. This rearrangement joins TRBV6-5 to TRBJ1-1, with TRBD1 identical over 10 bases. The length of the CDR3 is 13 residues. V lost 4 bases, J lost 12 bases, and 8 bases stayed unmatched. Germline assignment: CDR1 MNHEY and CDR2 SVGAGI.

CDR3 sequence (DNA): TGTGCCAGCAGTTACTCCGAGGGCTACGAGCAGTACTTC. Its protein is CASSYSEGYEQYF. This sequence joins TRBV6-5 and TRBJ2-7; perhaps TRBD2 as D (5 bases). CDR1 MNHEY and CDR2 SVGAGI come from the germline V gene. V shed 0 bases and J shed 3 bases, with 6 bases lying between them. The CDR3 extends over 13 amino acids.

V gene TRBV30 combines with J gene TRBJ2-5, with 10 nucleotides matching TRBD2. Germline assignment: CDR1 GTSNPN and CDR2 SVGIG (reference sequence). The junction had 3 bases not matched to a gene; V was cut back by 2 bases and J by 3 bases. The CDR3 length is 14 residues. The CDR3 DNA reads as TGTGCCTGGAGTACCGGGACTAGCGAAGAGACCCAGTACTTC. Protein product: CAWSTGTSEETQYF.

The chain recombines TRBV5-4 with TRBJ2-7; 11 positions match TRBD1. The CDR3 length is 15 residues. After removal of 3 bases from V and 3 bases from J, the junction contained 5 bases not matched to a gene. In germline, CDR1 is SGHNT, CDR2 YYREEE (reference sequence). DNA of the CDR3: TGTGCCAGCAGCTGGGGGACAGGGGGTGGCTACGAGCAGTACTTC. The encoded protein is CASSWGTGGGYEQYF.

J is TRBJ2-7 and V is TRBV7-8; 7 bases align to TRBD1. With 3 bases clipped from V and 4 bases from J, the junction kept 6 bases outside the gene matches. Germline CDR1 is SGHVS and CDR2 is FQNEAQ. The CDR3 consists of 14 residues. CDR3 sequence (DNA): TGTGCCAGCAGCTTGGGACAGAGCATGTACGAGCAGTACTTC. As protein: CASSLGQSMYEQYF.

Only a few counts were recorded for this clone. The chain combines TRBV19 with TRBJ2-1; 7 bases line up with TRBD2. This CDR3 has 14 residues. The V and J ends lost 3 bases and 6 bases, in that order; junction bases with no gene match: 5. Germline V gene sequence: CDR1 LNHDA, CDR2 SQIVND (reference sequence). In nucleotides, the CDR3 is TGTGCCAGTAGTATGGGCGGGAGAAGCAATGAGCAGTTCTTC. Translated, it gives CASSMGGRSNEQFF.